The clone carrying this T cell receptor (beta chain) showed up just once. The target antigen is unknown. This specimen belongs to a study of cytotoxic CD8 clonotypes in ibrutinib-treated CLL. In the study overall: Patients gave response samples after a median about eleven months of treatment, range 6 to 36. Mean productive templates were 255,043; mean productive rearrangements were 94,082.

Sequencing was performed with immunoSEQ multiplex PCR; in TCRdb, only in-frame clones are kept and a portion is missing. The data show about 15,000 clones, about 60% seen once. The CDR3 spans 16 residues. General study results and limits: Before falling back toward baseline at progression, clonality had risen at the time of ibrutinib response. Baseline values of clonality outstripped age-matched healthy donors and followed circulating CD8+ T-cell counts.

J is TRBJ2-1 and V is TRBV21-1; TRBD2 was called by the table and not checked on the DNA. TRBV21-1 is reported as a pseudogene. The sequence derives from a human donor with chronic lymphocytic leukemia. Sequencing was performed on PBMCs, taken before ibrutinib treatment. The CDR3 DNA reads as TGTGCCAGCAGCAAAGCCATGATAGCGGCGCACAATGAGCAGTTCTTC. It specifies CASSKAMIAAHNEQFF.